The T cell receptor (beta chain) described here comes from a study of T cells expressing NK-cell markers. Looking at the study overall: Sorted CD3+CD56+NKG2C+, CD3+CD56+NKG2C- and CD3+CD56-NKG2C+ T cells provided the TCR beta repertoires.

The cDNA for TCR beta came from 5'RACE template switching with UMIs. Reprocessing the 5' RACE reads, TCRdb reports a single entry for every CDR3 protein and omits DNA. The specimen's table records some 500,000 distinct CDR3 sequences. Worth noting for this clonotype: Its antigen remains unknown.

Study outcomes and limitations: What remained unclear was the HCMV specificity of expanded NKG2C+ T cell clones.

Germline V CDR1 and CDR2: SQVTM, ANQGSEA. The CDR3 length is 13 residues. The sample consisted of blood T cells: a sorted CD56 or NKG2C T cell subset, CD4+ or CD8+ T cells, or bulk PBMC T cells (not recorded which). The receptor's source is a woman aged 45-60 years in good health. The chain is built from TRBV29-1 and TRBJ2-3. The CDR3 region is CSVRPGITDTQYF.